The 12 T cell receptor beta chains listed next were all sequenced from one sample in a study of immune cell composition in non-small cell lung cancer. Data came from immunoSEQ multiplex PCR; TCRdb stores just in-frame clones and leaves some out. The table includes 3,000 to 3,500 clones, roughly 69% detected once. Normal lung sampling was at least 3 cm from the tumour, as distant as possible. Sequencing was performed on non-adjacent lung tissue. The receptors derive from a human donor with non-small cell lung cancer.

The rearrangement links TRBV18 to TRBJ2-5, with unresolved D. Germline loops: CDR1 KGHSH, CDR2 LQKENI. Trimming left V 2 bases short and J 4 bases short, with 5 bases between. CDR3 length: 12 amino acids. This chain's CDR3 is CASSPGRETQYF. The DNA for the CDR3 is TGTGCCAGCTCACCAGGCAGAGAGACCCAGTACTTC.

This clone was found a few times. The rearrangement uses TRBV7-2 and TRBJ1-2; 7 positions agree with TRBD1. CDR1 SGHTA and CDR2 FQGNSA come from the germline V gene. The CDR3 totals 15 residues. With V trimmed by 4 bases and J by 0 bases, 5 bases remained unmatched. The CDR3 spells CASSWDSLTNYGYTF. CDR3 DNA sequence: TGTGCCAGCAGCTGGGACAGCCTCACTAACTATGGCTACACCTTC.

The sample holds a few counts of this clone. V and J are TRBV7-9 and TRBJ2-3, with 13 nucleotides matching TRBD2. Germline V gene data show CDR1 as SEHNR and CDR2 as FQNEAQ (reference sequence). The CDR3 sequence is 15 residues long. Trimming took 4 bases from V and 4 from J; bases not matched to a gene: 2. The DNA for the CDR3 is TGTGCCAGCAGCTGGACTAGCGGGGGCTCAGATACGCAGTATTTT. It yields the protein CASSWTSGGSDTQYF.

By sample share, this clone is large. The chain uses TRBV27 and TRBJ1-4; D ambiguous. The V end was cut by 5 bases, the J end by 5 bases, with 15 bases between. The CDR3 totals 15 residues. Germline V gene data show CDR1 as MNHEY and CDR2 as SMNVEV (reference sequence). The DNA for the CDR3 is TGTGCCAGCAGTCCCCGGGAGCTCCGAAATGAAAAACTGTTTTTT. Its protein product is CASSPRELRNEKLFF.

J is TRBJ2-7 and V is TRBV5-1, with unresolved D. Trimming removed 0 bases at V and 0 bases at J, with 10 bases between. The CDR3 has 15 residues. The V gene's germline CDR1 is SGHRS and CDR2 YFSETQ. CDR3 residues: CASSLGPEISYEQYF. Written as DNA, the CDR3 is TGCGCCAGCAGCTTGGGGCCGGAGATCTCCTACGAGCAGTACTTC.

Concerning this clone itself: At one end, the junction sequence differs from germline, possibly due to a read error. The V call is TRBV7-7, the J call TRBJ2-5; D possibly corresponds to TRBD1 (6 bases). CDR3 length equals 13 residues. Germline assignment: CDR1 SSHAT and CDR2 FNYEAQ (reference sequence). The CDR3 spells CASSLAGVETQYF. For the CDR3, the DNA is TGTGCTAGCAGCTTAGCAGGGGTAGAGACCCAGTACTTC.

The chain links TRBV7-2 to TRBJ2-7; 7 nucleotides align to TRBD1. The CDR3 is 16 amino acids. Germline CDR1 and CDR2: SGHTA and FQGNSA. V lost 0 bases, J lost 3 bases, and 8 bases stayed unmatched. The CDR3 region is CASSLASGTAIYEQYF. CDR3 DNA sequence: TGTGCCAGCAGCTTAGCCTCCGGGACAGCTATCTACGAGCAGTACTTC.

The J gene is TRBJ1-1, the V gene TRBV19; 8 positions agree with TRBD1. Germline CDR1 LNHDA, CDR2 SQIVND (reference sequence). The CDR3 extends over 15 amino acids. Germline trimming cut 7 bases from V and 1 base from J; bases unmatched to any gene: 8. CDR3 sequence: CASTPTGTGNTEAFF. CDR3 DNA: TGTGCCAGTACCCCTACCGGGACAGGGAACACTGAAGCTTTCTTT.

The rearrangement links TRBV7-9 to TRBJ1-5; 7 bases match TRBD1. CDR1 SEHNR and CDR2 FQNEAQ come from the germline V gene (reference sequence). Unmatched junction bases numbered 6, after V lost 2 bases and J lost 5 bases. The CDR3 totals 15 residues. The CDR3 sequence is CASSLQGDFDQPQHF. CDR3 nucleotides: TGTGCCAGCAGCTTACAGGGGGATTTTGATCAGCCCCAGCATTTT. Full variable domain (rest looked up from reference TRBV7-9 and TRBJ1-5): DTGVSQNPRHKITKRGQNVTFRCDPISEHNRLYWYRQTLGQGPEFLTYFQNEAQLEKSRLLSDRFSAERPKGSFSTLEIQRTEQGDSAMYLCASSLQGDFDQPQHFGDGTRLSIL.

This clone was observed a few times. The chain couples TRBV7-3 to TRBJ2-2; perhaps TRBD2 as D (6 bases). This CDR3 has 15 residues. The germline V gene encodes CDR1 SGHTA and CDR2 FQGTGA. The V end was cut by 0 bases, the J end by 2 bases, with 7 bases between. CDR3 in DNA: TGTGCCAGCAGCTTAACGGGGGGAAACACCGGGGAGCTGTTTTTT. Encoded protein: CASSLTGGNTGELFF.

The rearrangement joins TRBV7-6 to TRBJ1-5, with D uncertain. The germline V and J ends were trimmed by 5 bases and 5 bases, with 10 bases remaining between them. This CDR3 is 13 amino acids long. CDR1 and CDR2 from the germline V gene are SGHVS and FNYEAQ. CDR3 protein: CASSRQRDQPQHF. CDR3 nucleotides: TGTGCCAGCAGCCGGCAGAGGGATCAGCCCCAGCATTTT. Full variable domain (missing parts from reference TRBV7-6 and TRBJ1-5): GAGVSQSPRYKVTKRGQDVALRCDPISGHVSLYWYRQALGQGPEFLTYFNYEAQQDKSGLPNDRFSAERPEGSISTLTIQRTEQRDSAMYRCASSRQRDQPQHFGDGTRLSIL.

CDR3 DNA sequence: TGCAGCGTCTTCTCAGGGGAGACCCAGTACTTC. This encodes CSVFSGETQYF. The chain joins TRBV29-1 to TRBJ2-5, with D maybe TRBD1 (5 bases). CDR3 length: 11 residues. V shed 6 bases and J shed 5 bases, with 10 bases lying between them. The germline V gene encodes CDR1 SQVTM and CDR2 ANQGSEA.